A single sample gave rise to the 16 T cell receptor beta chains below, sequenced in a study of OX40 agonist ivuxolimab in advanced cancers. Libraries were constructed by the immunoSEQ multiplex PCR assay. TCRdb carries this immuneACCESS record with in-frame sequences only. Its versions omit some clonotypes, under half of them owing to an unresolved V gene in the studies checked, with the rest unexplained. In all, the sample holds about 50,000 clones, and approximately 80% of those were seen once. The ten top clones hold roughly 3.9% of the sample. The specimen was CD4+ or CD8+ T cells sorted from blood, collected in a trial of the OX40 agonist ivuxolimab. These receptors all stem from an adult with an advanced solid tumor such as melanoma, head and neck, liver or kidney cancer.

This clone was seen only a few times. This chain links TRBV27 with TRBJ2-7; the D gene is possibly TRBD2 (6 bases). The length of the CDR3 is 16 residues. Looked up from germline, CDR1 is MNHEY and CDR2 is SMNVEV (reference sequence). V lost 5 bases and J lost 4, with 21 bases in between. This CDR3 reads CASSPLGGKTPYEQYF. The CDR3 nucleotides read TGTGCCAGCAGTCCTCTCGGCGGGAAGACTCCATACGAGCAGTACTTC.

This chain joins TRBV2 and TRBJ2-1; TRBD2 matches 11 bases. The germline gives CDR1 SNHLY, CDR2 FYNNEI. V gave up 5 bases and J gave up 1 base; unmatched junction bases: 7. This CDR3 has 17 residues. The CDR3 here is CASSKTSGTWSYNEQFF. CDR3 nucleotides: TGTGCCAGCAGTAAGACTAGCGGGACATGGTCCTACAATGAGCAGTTCTTC.

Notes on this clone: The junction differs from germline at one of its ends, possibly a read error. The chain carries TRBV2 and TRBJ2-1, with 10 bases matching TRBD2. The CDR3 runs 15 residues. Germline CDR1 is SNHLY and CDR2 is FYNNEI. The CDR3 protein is CASSKAGGPYNEQFF. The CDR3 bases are TGTGCCAGCAGTAAAGCGGGAGGGCCCTACAATGAGCAGTTCTTC.

The CDR3 region is CASSLAGESYNEQFF. CDR3 bases: TGCGCCAGCAGCTTAGCGGGGGAATCCTACAATGAGCAGTTCTTC. The chain combines TRBV5-1 with TRBJ2-1, with 8 bases lining up with TRBD2. The CDR3 consists of 15 residues. Germline V CDR1 and CDR2: SGHRS, YFSETQ. With V trimmed by 2 bases and J by 1 base, 2 bases remained unmatched.

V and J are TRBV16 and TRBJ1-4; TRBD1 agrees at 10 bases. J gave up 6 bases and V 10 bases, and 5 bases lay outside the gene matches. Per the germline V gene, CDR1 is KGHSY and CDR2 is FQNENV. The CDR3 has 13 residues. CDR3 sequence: CATRQGADEKLFF. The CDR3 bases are TGTGCCACCAGACAGGGGGCAGATGAAAAACTGTTTTTT.

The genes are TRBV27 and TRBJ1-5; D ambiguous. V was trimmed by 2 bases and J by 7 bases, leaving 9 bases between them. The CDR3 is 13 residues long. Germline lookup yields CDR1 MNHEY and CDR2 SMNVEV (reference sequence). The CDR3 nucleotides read TGTGCCAGCAGTTTAACCTGGAGGCAGCCCCAGCATTTT. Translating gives CASSLTWRQPQHF.

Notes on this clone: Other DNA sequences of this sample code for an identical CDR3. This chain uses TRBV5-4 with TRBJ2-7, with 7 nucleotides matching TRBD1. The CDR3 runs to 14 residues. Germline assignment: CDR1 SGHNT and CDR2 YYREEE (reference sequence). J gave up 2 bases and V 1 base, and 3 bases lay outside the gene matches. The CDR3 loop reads CASSLRQGAYEQYF. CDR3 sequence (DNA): TGTGCCAGCAGCTTGCGACAGGGTGCCTACGAGCAGTACTTC.

The CDR3 DNA follows: TGTGCCAGCAGCTTTGGACTAGCGGGAGAGGAAGCGCAGTTCTTC. Its translation is CASSFGLAGEEAQFF. The gene calls are TRBV7-9 and TRBJ2-1; 13 bases match TRBD2. The CDR3 runs to 15 residues. With V trimmed by 3 bases and J by 12 bases, 8 bases remained unmatched. Germline CDR1 SEHNR, CDR2 FQNEAQ (reference sequence).

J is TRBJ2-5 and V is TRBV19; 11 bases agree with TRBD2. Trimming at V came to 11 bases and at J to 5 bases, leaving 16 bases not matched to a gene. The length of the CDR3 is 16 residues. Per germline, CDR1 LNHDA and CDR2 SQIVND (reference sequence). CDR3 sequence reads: CASSLSGGARYETQYF. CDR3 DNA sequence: TGTGCCTCATCCCTTAGCGGGGGGGCCAGATACGAGACCCAGTACTTC.

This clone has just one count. The CDR3 protein is CASSPARGRANEKLFF. The DNA for the CDR3 is TGTGCCAGCTCACCGGCTCGCGGCAGGGCCAATGAAAAACTGTTTTTT. The chain has TRBV18 and TRBJ1-4; D is perhaps TRBD1 (5 bases). The V gene lost 3 bases and the J gene lost 5 bases, with 16 bases spanning the gap. The germline CDR1 and CDR2 sequences are KGHSH and LQKENI. CDR3 length equals 16 residues.

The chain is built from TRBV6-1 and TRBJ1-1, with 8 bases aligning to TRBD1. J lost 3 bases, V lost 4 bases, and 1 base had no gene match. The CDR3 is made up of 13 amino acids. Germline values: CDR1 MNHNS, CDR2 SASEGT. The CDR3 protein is CASSATGDTEAFF. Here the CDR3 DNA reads TGTGCCAGCAGTGCGACAGGGGACACTGAAGCTTTCTTT.

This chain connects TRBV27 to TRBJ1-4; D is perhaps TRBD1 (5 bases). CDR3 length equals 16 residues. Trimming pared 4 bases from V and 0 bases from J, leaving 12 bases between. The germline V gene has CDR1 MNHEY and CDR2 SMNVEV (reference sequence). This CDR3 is CASSSGTAATNEKLFF. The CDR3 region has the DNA TGTGCCAGCAGTTCCGGGACGGCAGCAACTAATGAAAAACTGTTTTTT.

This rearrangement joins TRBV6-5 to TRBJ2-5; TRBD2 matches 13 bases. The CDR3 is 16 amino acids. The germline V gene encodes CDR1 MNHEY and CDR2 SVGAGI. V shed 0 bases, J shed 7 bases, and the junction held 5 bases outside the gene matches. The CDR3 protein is CASSYSLAGGLSTQYF. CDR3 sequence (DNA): TGTGCCAGCAGTTACTCACTAGCGGGGGGGTTATCGACCCAGTACTTC.

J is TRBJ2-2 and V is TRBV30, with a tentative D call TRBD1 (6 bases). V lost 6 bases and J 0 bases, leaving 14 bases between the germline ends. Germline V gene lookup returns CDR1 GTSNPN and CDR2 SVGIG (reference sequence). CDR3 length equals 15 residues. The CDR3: CACRDTFANTGELFF. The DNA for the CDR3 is TGTGCCTGCCGGGACACCTTCGCGAACACCGGGGAGCTGTTTTTT. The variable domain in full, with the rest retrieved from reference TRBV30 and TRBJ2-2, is SQTIHQWPATLVQPVGSPLSLECTVEGTSNPNLYWYRQAAGRGLQLLFYSVGIGQISSEVPQNLSASRPQDRQFILSSKKLLLSDSGFYLCACRDTFANTGELFFGEGSRLTVL.

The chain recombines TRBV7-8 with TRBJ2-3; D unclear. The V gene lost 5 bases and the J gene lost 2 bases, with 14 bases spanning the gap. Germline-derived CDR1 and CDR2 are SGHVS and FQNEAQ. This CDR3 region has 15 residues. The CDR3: CASSKQLIYTDTQYF. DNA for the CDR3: TGTGCCAGCAGCAAACAACTGATCTACACAGATACGCAGTATTTT.

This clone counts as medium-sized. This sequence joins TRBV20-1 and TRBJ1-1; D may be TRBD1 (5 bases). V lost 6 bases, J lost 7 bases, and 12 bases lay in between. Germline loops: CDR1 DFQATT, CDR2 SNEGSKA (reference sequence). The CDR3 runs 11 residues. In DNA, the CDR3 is TGCAGTGCACCCGGAAGGGGTGAAGCTTTCTTT. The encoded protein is CSAPGRGEAFF.